Below, one T cell receptor (beta chain) is given with its context. No antigen is known for it. One base away there is no much larger clone; base qualities are not given. The CDR3 regions of human TCRbeta chains were subjected to immunosequencing. Concerning the study's data processing: Repertoire TCRs were checked for matches against a reference library of SARS-CoV-2-specific TCRs that had been generated using the MIRA antigen-specificity platform. Breadth was defined as the fraction of unique TCRs that were SARS-CoV-2-associated, and depth was defined as the fraction of total T cells that were SARS-CoV-2-associated. Each spike-specific TCR was assigned to its reactive spike region and to a CD4 or CD8 class using the MIRA data. Log10-transformed breadth and depth values were compared by one-way ANOVA with Sidak's multiple comparisons tests. The table was pulled from immuneACCESS by TCRdb, which kept in-frame rearrangements only. Such tables lose some clones; where checked, under half of the loss comes from unresolved V genes, and the rest has no known cause. D and trimming come from the DNA, and the V and J calls and clone size come from that table. The sample table lists about 140,000 clones, around nine tenths of them with a count of one. The ten largest clones capture about 2% of the sample.

The germline V gene yields SGHDT for CDR1 and YYEEEE for CDR2. Reading from cysteine to phenylalanine, the CDR3 counts 14 amino acids. Only the CDR3 portion is preserved as DNA: 42 bases, with reading frame beginning at the first base. V is pruned by 3 bases and J by 5 bases, leaving 4 bases of the junction without a gene match. This specimen comes from a study of T cell responses to AZD1222 COVID-19 vaccine (dated by TCRdb to the early 2020s). With regard to the full study: Because spike-specific TCR depth and breadth did not differ between the two schedules, AZD1222 recipients who got a second dose at roughly 4 weeks were pooled with those who got a second dose at roughly 12 weeks. TCR sequencing covered roughly 230 trial participants: approximately 200 given two doses of AZD1222 and 26 given two doses of MenACWY control vaccine. Trial participants were enrolled by age into 18-55, 56-69 and 70-plus year subgroups, with 148, 28 and 57 TCR-sequenced participants respectively. The research as a whole found: The whole spike protein was spanned by vaccine-associated CD4 TCRs, and dominant responses were seen in regions 160-218 and 743-854. Only a handful of AZD1222 recipients were SARS-CoV-2 seropositive at baseline, limiting conclusions about previously exposed vaccinees. After two AZD1222 doses, both the breadth and the depth of spike-specific TCRs were significantly higher than at day 0 and than in MenACWY recipients. Reportedly, almost half of the unique spike-specific TCRs recognized epitopes lying outside the regions that are mutated in the B.1.351 and B.1.1.7 variants. Participants were mostly white British, with more females than males. The authors suggested clonal diversity may have been underestimated. No day 14 peak-response samples were available, so repertoires were characterized only after the peak T cell response. In the small 56-69-year group, the increase in depth fell short of significance, most likely because of low power.

The time point label of this sample denotes: baseline before first vaccination. Vaccinee samples came from UK trials COV001 and COV002, including a single-blind randomized controlled phase 2/3 trial of AZD1222 (ChAdOx1 nCoV-19) in healthy adults. Trial participant PBMC samples were collected at day 0 and day 28 after the second dose for TCRbeta chain sequencing. Here the sequenced sample was peripheral blood, taken on day 0 of AZD1222 vaccination. The chain uses TRBV5-6 and TRBJ2-3; the central 9 bases match TRBD2. This clonotype was obtained from an adult in good health. Here the CDR3 is given as CASSWGLAGDTQYF. The DNA sequence follows: TGTGCCAGCAGCTGGGGACTAGCCGGAGATACGCAGTATTTT.